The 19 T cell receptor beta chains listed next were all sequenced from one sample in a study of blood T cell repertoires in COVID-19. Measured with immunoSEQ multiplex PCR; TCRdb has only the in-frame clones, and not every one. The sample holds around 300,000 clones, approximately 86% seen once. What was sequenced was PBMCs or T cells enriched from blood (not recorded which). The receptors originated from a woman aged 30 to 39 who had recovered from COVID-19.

The CDR3 sequence: CASSYFGDRGLNEQFF. The CDR3 DNA follows: TGTGCCAGCAGTTACTTTGGGGACAGGGGGCTAAATGAGCAGTTCTTC. The chain recombines TRBV6-5 with TRBJ2-1; 12 bases fit TRBD1. The CDR3 spans 16 residues. CDR1 MNHEY and CDR2 SVGAGI come from the germline V gene. Trimming at V came to 1 base and at J to 7 bases, leaving 5 bases not matched to a gene.

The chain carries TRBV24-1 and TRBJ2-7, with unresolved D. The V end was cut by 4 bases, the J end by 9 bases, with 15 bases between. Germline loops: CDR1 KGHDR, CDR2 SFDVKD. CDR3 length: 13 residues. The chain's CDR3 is CATSELNGLRQYF. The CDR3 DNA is TGTGCCACCAGTGAGCTCAATGGCCTCAGGCAGTACTTC.

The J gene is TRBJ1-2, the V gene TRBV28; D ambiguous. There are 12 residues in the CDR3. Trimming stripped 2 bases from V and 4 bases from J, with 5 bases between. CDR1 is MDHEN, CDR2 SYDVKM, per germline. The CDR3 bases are TGTGCCAGCAGTTTAATGCGCTATGGCTACACCTTC. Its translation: CASSLMRYGYTF.

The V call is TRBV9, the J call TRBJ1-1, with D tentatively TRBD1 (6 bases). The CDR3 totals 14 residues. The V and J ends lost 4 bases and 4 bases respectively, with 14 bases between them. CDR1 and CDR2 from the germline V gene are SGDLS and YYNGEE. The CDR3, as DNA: TGTGCCAGCAGCCTCCACAGGGTTGGCACTGAAGCTTTCTTT. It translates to CASSLHRVGTEAFF.

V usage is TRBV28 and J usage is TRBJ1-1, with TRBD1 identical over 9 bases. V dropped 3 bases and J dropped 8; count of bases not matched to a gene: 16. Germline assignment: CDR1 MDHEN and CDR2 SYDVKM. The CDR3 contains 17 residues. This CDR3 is CASSFPRDRVVIGEAFF. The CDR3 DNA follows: TGTGCCAGCAGTTTCCCCCGGGACAGGGTAGTGATCGGAGAAGCTTTCTTT.

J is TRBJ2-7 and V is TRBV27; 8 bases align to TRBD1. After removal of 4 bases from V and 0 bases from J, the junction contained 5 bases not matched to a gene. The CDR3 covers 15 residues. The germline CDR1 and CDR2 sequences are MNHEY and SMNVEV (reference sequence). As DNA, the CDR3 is TGTGCCAGCAGTTGGAGACAGGGGAGCTCCTACGAGCAGTACTTC. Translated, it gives CASSWRQGSSYEQYF.

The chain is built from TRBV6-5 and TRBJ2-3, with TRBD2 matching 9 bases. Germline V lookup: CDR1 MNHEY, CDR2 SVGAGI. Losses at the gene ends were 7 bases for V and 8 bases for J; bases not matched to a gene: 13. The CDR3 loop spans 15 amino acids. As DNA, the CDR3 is TGTGCCAGCATCGAAACGGGTCTAGCGGGGTCTACGCAGTATTTT. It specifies CASIETGLAGSTQYF.

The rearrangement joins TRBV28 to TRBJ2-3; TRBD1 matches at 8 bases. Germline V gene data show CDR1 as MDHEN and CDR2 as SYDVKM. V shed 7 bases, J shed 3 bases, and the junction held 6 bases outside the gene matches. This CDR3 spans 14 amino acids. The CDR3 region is CASTRTGWTDTQYF. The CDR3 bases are TGTGCCAGCACCAGGACAGGGTGGACAGATACGCAGTATTTT.

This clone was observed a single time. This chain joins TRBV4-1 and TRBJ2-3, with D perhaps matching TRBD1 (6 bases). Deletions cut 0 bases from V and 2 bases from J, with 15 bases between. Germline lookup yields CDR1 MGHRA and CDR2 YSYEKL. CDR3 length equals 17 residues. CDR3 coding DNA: TGCGCCAGCAGCCAAGAAGGGGGTGGACGAGTCACAGATACGCAGTATTTT. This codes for CASSQEGGGRVTDTQYF.

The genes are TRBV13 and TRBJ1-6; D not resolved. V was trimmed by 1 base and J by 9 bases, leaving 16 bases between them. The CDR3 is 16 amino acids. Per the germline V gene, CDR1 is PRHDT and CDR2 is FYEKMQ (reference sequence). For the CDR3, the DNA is TGTGCCAGCAGCTTAGCGGCTGGGAGTGGGAGTTCACCCCTCCACTTT. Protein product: CASSLAAGSGSSPLHF.

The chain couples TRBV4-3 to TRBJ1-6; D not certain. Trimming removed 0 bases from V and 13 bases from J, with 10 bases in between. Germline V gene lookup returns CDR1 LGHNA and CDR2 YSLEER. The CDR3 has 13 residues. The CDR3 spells CASSQDRSSPLHF. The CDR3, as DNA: TGCGCCAGCAGCCAAGATCGGAGCAGCCCCCTCCACTTT.

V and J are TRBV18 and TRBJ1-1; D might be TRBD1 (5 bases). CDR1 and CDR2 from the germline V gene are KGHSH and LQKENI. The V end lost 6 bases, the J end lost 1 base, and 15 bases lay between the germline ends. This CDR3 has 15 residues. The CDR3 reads CASSPAGGRNTEAFF. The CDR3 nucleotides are TGTGCCAGCTCCCCGGCCGGGGGAAGGAACACTGAAGCTTTCTTT.

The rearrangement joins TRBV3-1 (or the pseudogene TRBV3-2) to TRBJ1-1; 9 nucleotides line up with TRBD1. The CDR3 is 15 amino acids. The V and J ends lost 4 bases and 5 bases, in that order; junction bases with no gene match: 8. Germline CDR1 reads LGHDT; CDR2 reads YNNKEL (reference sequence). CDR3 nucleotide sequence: TGTGCCAGCAGCCCCGGGACAGGGTATGGGACTGAAGCTTTCTTT. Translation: CASSPGTGYGTEAFF.

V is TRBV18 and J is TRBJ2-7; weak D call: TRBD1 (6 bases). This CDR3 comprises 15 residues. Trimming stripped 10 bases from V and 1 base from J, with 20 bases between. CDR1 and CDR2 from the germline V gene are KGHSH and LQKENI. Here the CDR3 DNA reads TGTGCCACCTCCTCTTCAGGGGTCAGATCCTACGAGCAGTACTTC. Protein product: CATSSSGVRSYEQYF.

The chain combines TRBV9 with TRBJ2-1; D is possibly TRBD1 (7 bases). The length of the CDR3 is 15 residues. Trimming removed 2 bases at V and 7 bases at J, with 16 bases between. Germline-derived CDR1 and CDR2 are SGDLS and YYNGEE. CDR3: CASSVKQGGPNEQFF. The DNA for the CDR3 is TGTGCCAGCAGCGTTAAGCAGGGGGGCCCTAATGAGCAGTTCTTC.

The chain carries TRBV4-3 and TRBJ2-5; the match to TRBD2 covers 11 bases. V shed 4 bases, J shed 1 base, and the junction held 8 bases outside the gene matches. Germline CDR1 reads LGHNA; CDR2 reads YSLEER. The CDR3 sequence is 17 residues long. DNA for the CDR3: TGCGCCAGCAGCCCGTACACTAGCGGGGGTCTCCAAGAGACCCAGTACTTC. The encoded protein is CASSPYTSGGLQETQYF.

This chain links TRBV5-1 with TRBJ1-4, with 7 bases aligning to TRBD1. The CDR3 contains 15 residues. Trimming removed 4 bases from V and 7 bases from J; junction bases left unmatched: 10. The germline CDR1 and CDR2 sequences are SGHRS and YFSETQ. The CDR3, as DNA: TGCGCCAGCAGCGACGGGGCAGGGGGGCGTGAAAAACTGTTTTTT. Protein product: CASSDGAGGREKLFF.

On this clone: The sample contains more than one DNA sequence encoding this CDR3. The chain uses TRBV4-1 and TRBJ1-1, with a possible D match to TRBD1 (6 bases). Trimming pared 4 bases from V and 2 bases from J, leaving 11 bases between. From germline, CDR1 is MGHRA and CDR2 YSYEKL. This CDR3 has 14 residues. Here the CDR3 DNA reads TGCGCCAGCAGCCCCCGAGGGGGAAACACTGAAGCTTTCTTT. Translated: CASSPRGGNTEAFF.

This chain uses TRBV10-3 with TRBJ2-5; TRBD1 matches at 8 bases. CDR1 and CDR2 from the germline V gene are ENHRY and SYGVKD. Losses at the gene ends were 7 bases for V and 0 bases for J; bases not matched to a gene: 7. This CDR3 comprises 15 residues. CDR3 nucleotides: TGTGCCATCAATTCACAGGGGGGAAACCAAGAGACCCAGTACTTC. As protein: CAINSQGGNQETQYF.